A single sample is the source of the 32 T cell receptor beta chains below, sequenced in a study of beta chain features in type 1 diabetes. Expressed TCRB transcripts were sequenced because the isolated RNA had all been reverse transcribed beforehand. TCRdb keeps only in-frame clones here, not all; method: immunoSEQ multiplex PCR. Among some 220,000 clones, roughly a tenth were seen once, and the ten largest hold roughly 1.4%. Sample: central memory CD4+ T cells from blood. These receptor sequences come from a man aged 18 to 29 in good health.

This clone came up a few times. This chain connects TRBV25-1 to TRBJ2-5, with TRBD2 as a possible D gene (5 bases). This CDR3 is built from 13 residues. V gave up 2 bases and J gave up 4 bases, with 8 bases separating them. Germline CDR1 and CDR2: MGHDK and SYGVNS. The CDR3 loop reads CASSELARETQYF. The CDR3, as DNA: TGTGCCAGCAGTGAACTAGCCCGAGAGACCCAGTACTTC.

This rearrangement joins TRBV25-1 to TRBJ1-4; 7 nucleotides line up with TRBD1. The germline V gene encodes CDR1 MGHDK and CDR2 SYGVNS. This CDR3 comprises 14 residues. V lost 4 bases to trimming and J lost 7 bases; unmatched junction nucleotides: 6. CDR3 nucleotides: TGTGCCAGCAGTGGACAGGGCTGGGGTGAAAAACTGTTTTTT. This sequence encodes CASSGQGWGEKLFF.

This rearrangement joins TRBV7-2 to TRBJ1-2; a possible D gene is TRBD1 (5 bases). The CDR3 totals 14 residues. V gave up 2 bases and J gave up 4 bases, with 11 bases separating them. The germline gives CDR1 SGHTA, CDR2 FQGNSA. The CDR3 DNA is TGTGCCAGCAGCTTACAGACAGATACCTATGGCTACACCTTC. The encoded protein is CASSLQTDTYGYTF.

The V call is TRBV6-6, the J call TRBJ2-5, with a possible D match to TRBD2 (5 bases). In germline, CDR1 is MNHNY, CDR2 SVGAGI (reference sequence). CDR3 length equals 15 residues. V was cut by 4 bases and J by 4 bases, with 16 bases left in between. Here the CDR3 reads CASSWEHGVPETQYF. CDR3 bases: TGTGCCAGCAGTTGGGAACACGGGGTCCCAGAGACCCAGTACTTC.

This chain uses TRBV4-3 with TRBJ2-7; weak D call: TRBD1 (6 bases). The CDR3 is 15 amino acids. The ends were cut back, 4 bases at V and 4 bases at J, with 17 bases in the middle. CDR1 is LGHNA and CDR2 is YSLEER in the germline V gene. CDR3 coding DNA: TGCGCCAGCAGCCCAGAGACGGGGACAAGGTACGAGCAGTACTTC. Amino acid sequence: CASSPETGTRYEQYF.

This clone was observed many times. The rearrangement links TRBV5-4 to TRBJ2-5; a weak D match, TRBD1 (5 bases). Germline V gene data show CDR1 as SGHNT and CDR2 as YYREEE (reference sequence). The CDR3 covers 14 residues. V dropped 4 bases and J dropped 7 bases, with 17 bases sitting between them. The CDR3 reads CASSNPQGKGTQYF. Here the CDR3 DNA reads TGTGCCAGCAGCAATCCTCAGGGTAAAGGGACCCAGTACTTC.

This clone was observed a handful of times. The chain joins TRBV7-9 to TRBJ2-7, with D unclear. Germline V CDR1 and CDR2: SEHNR, FQNEAQ (reference sequence). This CDR3 contains 13 residues. Trimming cost V 5 bases and J 2 bases, with 10 bases left between them. The CDR3 nucleotides read TGTGCCAGCAGCCAAGGGATTGCCTACGAGCAGTACTTC. Protein sequence: CASSQGIAYEQYF.

This clone was seen more than once but under ten times. V and J are TRBV15 and TRBJ1-5; 10 positions agree with TRBD1. CDR1 and CDR2 from the germline V gene are LNHNV and YYDKDF (reference sequence). Trimming removed 0 bases from V and 0 bases from J; junction bases left unmatched: 8. The CDR3 extends over 19 amino acids. CDR3 DNA: TGTGCCACCAGCAGAGATCGGGGACAGGGGCTATATAGCAATCAGCCCCAGCATTTT. This sequence encodes CATSRDRGQGLYSNQPQHF.

This clone was observed many times. The CDR3 loop reads CASSLWPGTGGSYEQYF. In DNA, the CDR3 is TGTGCCAGCAGTTTATGGCCCGGGACAGGGGGCTCCTACGAGCAGTACTTC. The chain employs TRBV28 and TRBJ2-7; 11 bases match TRBD1. CDR1 is MDHEN, CDR2 SYDVKM, per germline. There are 17 residues in the CDR3. The V gene end was trimmed by 0 bases and the J gene end by 0 bases; junction bases not matched to a gene: 4. The whole variable domain, remainder taken from reference TRBV28 and TRBJ2-7, is DVKVTQSSRYLVKRTGEKVFLECVQDMDHENMFWYRQDPGLGLRLIYFSYDVKMKEKGDIPEGYSVSREKKERFSLILESASTNQTSMYLCASSLWPGTGGSYEQYFGPGTRLTVT.

V and J are TRBV4-3 and TRBJ1-2; TRBD1 agrees at 8 bases. The V gene end was trimmed by 2 bases and the J gene end by 4 bases; junction bases not matched to a gene: 9. Germline V gene lookup returns CDR1 LGHNA and CDR2 YSLEER. This CDR3 contains 16 residues. CDR3 region: CASSQPGTGQSYGYTF. CDR3 nucleotide sequence: TGCGCCAGCAGCCAACCCGGGACAGGCCAATCCTATGGCTACACCTTC.

V usage is TRBV4-3 and J usage is TRBJ2-3; D perhaps matches TRBD2 (5 bases). Germline loops: CDR1 LGHNA, CDR2 YSLEER. Trimming removed 1 base at V and 3 bases at J, with 8 bases between. The CDR3 loop spans 14 amino acids. CDR3 protein: CASSQVGGTDTQYF. For the CDR3, the DNA is TGCGCCAGCAGCCAAGTCGGAGGTACAGATACGCAGTATTTT.

The V and J genes are TRBV27 and TRBJ1-2; 7 nucleotides line up with TRBD1. This CDR3 has 13 amino acids. Germline CDR1 reads MNHEY; CDR2 reads SMNVEV (reference sequence). The trim removed 8 bases at V and 2 bases at J, leaving 5 bases unmatched. The CDR3 bases are TGTGCCAGCCGCCCGACAGGGAACTATGGCTACACCTTC. Protein product: CASRPTGNYGYTF.

This chain links TRBV7-9 with TRBJ1-2; TRBD1 aligns across 9 bases. The V segment lost 3 bases and the J segment 5 bases; nucleotides outside the gene matches: 4. The CDR3 covers 14 residues. CDR1 and CDR2 from the germline V gene are SEHNR and FQNEAQ (reference sequence). CDR3 DNA: TGTGCCAGCAGCTTCGGGACAGGGAATTATGGCTACACCTTC. It specifies CASSFGTGNYGYTF.

This clone was picked up a small number of times. The chain uses TRBV30 and TRBJ2-3; D remains unclear. The germline V and J ends were trimmed by 1 base and 4 bases, with 9 bases remaining between them. There are 13 residues in the CDR3. From germline, CDR1 is GTSNPN and CDR2 SVGIG (reference sequence). The CDR3 here is CAWSASLADTQYF. DNA for the CDR3: TGTGCCTGGAGTGCCTCCCTAGCAGATACGCAGTATTTT.

Only a few counts were recorded for this clone. This rearrangement joins TRBV30 to TRBJ2-1, with D maybe TRBD2 (5 bases). V lost 3 bases and J lost 8, with 14 bases in between. Per the germline V gene, CDR1 is GTSNPN and CDR2 is SVGIG (reference sequence). The CDR3 covers 13 residues. The CDR3 nucleotides read TGTGCCTGGAGGCGTGGACTGTCCGATGAGCAGTTCTTC. It specifies CAWRRGLSDEQFF.

The V call is TRBV27, the J call TRBJ2-3; 7 bases match TRBD2. CDR1 and CDR2 (germline): MNHEY, SMNVEV (reference sequence). The CDR3 loop spans 14 amino acids. V shed 10 bases, J shed 0 bases, and the junction held 7 bases outside the gene matches. For the CDR3, the DNA is TGTGCCACGGGTGGTAGCGGGAGCACAGATACGCAGTATTTT. This translates into CATGGSGSTDTQYF.

This clone was detected a few times. V gene TRBV30 combines with J gene TRBJ2-5, with 10 bases lining up with TRBD1. The DNA end favors TRBJ2-7, so the J call may be wrong. CDR3 length equals 15 residues. Germline lookup yields CDR1 GTSNPN and CDR2 SVGIG (reference sequence). The CDR3 loop reads CAWSEGTGASYEQYF. The CDR3 coding sequence is TGTGCCTGGAGCGAGGGGACAGGGGCCTCCTACGAGCAGTACTTC.

In regard to this clone: In the same sample, other DNA sequences code for this CDR3. The chain is built from TRBV7-2 and TRBJ2-7; D call uncertain. The V and J ends lost 1 base and 3 bases respectively, with 4 bases between them. The CDR3 has 12 residues. Germline V gene lookup returns CDR1 SGHTA and CDR2 FQGNSA. This CDR3 reads CASSLDYYEQYF. The CDR3 nucleotides read TGTGCCAGCAGCTTAGACTACTACGAGCAGTACTTC.

This clone has only a few counts. The chain carries TRBV18 and TRBJ2-3; D not certain. Germline values: CDR1 KGHSH, CDR2 LQKENI. Trimming took 2 bases from V and 0 from J, leaving 12 bases between them. The CDR3 is 16 amino acids. CDR3 sequence reads: CASSPYERVSTDTQYF. CDR3 nucleotide sequence: TGTGCCAGCTCACCATACGAACGGGTGAGCACAGATACGCAGTATTTT.

This clone was counted at least ten times. The rearrangement joins TRBV10-3 to TRBJ2-1; TRBD1 aligns across 11 bases. J was trimmed by 8 bases and V by 6 bases; bases with no gene match: 6. The CDR3 is 14 residues long. From germline, CDR1 is ENHRY and CDR2 SYGVKD. CDR3 amino acids: CAIRRTGGLDEQFF. Written as DNA, the CDR3 is TGTGCCATCAGGAGGACAGGGGGCCTGGATGAGCAGTTCTTC.

This clone was counted at least ten times. The J gene is TRBJ1-5, the V gene TRBV2, with a tentative D call TRBD1 (5 bases). CDR1 SNHLY and CDR2 FYNNEI come from the germline V gene. This CDR3 contains 13 residues. Trimming shortened V by 0 bases and J by 9 bases, and 9 bases separated the two germline ends. Here the CDR3 reads CASSEAWGGPQHF. The CDR3, as DNA: TGTGCCAGCAGTGAAGCTTGGGGCGGGCCCCAGCATTTT.

CDR3 coding DNA: TGTGCCAGCAGCGTATACGGGAGGCCGAGCTCCTACAATGAGCAGTTCTTC. Amino acids: CASSVYGRPSSYNEQFF. The chain couples TRBV9 to TRBJ2-1; 7 nucleotides agree with TRBD2. The CDR3 has 17 amino acids. The V and J ends lost 1 base and 0 bases, in that order; junction bases with no gene match: 7. Per germline, CDR1 SGDLS and CDR2 YYNGEE.

This clone has at least ten counts. The rearrangement uses TRBV30 and TRBJ2-1; the D is unclear. CDR1 and CDR2 (germline): GTSNPN, SVGIG (reference sequence). There are 11 residues in the CDR3. V shed 0 bases and J shed 15 bases, with 12 bases lying between them. The CDR3 coding sequence is TGTGCCTGGAGTGTAATGAGACGACCGTTCTTC. Protein product: CAWSVMRRPFF.

This clone was counted at least ten times. V and J are TRBV6-1 and TRBJ2-2, with no clear D. CDR1 MNHNS and CDR2 SASEGT come from the germline V gene. The CDR3 extends over 12 amino acids. Trimming removed 10 bases from V and 1 base from J, with 7 bases in between. CDR3 in amino acids: CATAENTGELFF. The CDR3, as DNA: TGTGCCACCGCCGAGAACACCGGGGAGCTGTTTTTT.

The rearrangement links TRBV7-3 to TRBJ2-1, with D possibly being TRBD2 (5 bases). CDR1 is SGHTA and CDR2 is FQGTGA in the germline V gene. CDR3 length: 15 residues. Trimming took off 5 bases at V and 7 bases at J, with 18 bases between the two ends. CDR3: CASSRAATTGNEQFF. CDR3 sequence (DNA): TGTGCCAGCAGCCGGGCCGCGACTACGGGGAATGAGCAGTTCTTC.

The rearrangement links TRBV9 to TRBJ2-1; tentative D call: TRBD2 (6 bases). There are 15 residues in the CDR3. Germline CDR1 and CDR2: SGDLS and YYNGEE. The V end lost 4 bases, the J end lost 2 bases, and 13 bases lay between the germline ends. This CDR3 is CASSLGTVTYNEQFF. The DNA of the CDR3 is TGTGCCAGCAGCCTCGGGACTGTCACCTACAATGAGCAGTTCTTC. Filled out from reference TRBV9 and TRBJ2-1, the complete variable domain reads DSGVTQTPKHLITATGQRVTLRCSPRSGDLSVYWYQQSLDQGLQFLIQYYNGEERAKGNILERFSAQQFPDLHSELNLSSLELGDSALYFCASSLGTVTYNEQFFGPGTRLTVL.

There are many counts of this clone. The same CDR3 also results from other DNA sequences found in this sample. V is TRBV7-8 and J is TRBJ2-7, with D possibly being TRBD1 (6 bases). The CDR3 is 17 amino acids. The V and J ends lost 4 bases and 6 bases respectively, with 25 bases between them. Germline V gene data show CDR1 as SGHVS and CDR2 as FQNEAQ. CDR3 in DNA: TGTGCCAGCAGCTCTAGAAGACTGACAGGTTCCTCCGGCGAGCAGTACTTC. Translated: CASSSRRLTGSSGEQYF.

The J gene is TRBJ2-2, the V gene TRBV19; 7 nucleotides match TRBD1. V trimming: 7 bases; J trimming: 4 bases; junction bases outside the gene matches: 9. Germline V gene sequence: CDR1 LNHDA, CDR2 SQIVND (reference sequence). The CDR3 loop spans 15 amino acids. The CDR3 bases are TGTGCCAGTACCCCTTTGACAGGGAGCACCGGGGAGCTGTTTTTT. This sequence encodes CASTPLTGSTGELFF.

This clone was detected a few times. The chain links TRBV11-2 to TRBJ1-1; 7 nucleotides align to TRBD1. With V trimmed by 4 bases and J by 4 bases, 3 bases remained unmatched. CDR1 and CDR2 from the germline V gene are SGHAT and FQNNGV. This CDR3 has 13 residues. The CDR3 sequence is CASSSNRGTEAFF. In nucleotides, the CDR3 is TGTGCCAGCAGCTCCAACAGGGGCACTGAAGCTTTCTTT.

This clone has only a few counts. V and J are TRBV6-6 and TRBJ2-1; D call uncertain. The germline gives CDR1 MNHNY, CDR2 SVGAGI (reference sequence). This CDR3 contains 11 residues. Trimming shortened V by 7 bases and J by 10 bases, and 11 bases separated the two germline ends. CDR3 protein: CASTQGSEQFF. The CDR3, as DNA: TGTGCCAGCACCCAAGGTAGCGAGCAGTTCTTC.

This clone was counted between two and nine times. This chain joins TRBV6-1 and TRBJ1-3, with D perhaps matching TRBD1 (5 bases). The CDR3 is 15 amino acids. CDR1 and CDR2 (germline): MNHNS, SASEGT. V was trimmed by 6 bases and J by 0 bases, leaving 12 bases between them. The CDR3 loop reads CASSVDSHSGNTIYF. The CDR3 DNA is TGTGCCAGCAGCGTAGACAGTCACTCTGGAAACACCATATATTTT.

This chain links TRBV5-1 with TRBJ2-1; 7 bases are shared with TRBD2. This CDR3 is built from 16 residues. Trimming cost V 2 bases and J 4 bases; bases outside gene matches: 9. From germline, CDR1 is SGHRS and CDR2 YFSETQ. CDR3: CASSLGPASGYNEQFF. The DNA for the CDR3 is TGCGCCAGCAGCTTAGGTCCCGCTAGCGGTTACAATGAGCAGTTCTTC.